The rows below give T cell receptor beta chains drawn from one sample of a study of shared clonotypes between healthy human individuals. Sequenced by immunoSEQ multiplex PCR; TCRdb stores in-frame clones only, minus some. The table includes about 470,000 clones, roughly 83% detected once. The sequencing sample was made of PBMCs. The receptors were sampled from a woman between 35 and 50 years old in good health. Some clones in this sample may be carry-over from other donors' samples. The CDR3 runs from the conserved cysteine through the conserved F or W. The D gene is left open where the match is weak. A clone size is listed for some rows: how often the clone was seen (once, few, many), or a class if it is expanded.

TRBJ2-3	.	.	TRBV28	TGTGCCAGCAGCCAAACAGATACGCAGTATTTT	CASSQTDTQYF
TRBJ2-1	.	TRBD2	TRBV2	TGTGCCAGCAGCCCAACTAGCGGGAGTTACAATGAGCAGTTCTTC	CASSPTSGSYNEQFF
TRBJ2-7	.	.	TRBV18	TGTGCCAGCTCACCCCGGCGGGGTTCCTACGAGCAGTACTTC	CASSPRRGSYEQYF
TRBJ1-3	.	.	TRBV14	TGTGCCAGCAGCCAATTAGACGGGGCCTCTGGAAACACCATATATTTT	CASSQLDGASGNTIYF
TRBJ2-6	.	.	TRBV7-6	TGTGCCAGCAGCTTGAGGGCGGTTTCGTACGGGGCCAACGTCCTGACTTTC	CASSLRAVSYGANVLTF
TRBJ1-4	few	.	TRBV5-4	TGTGCCAGCAGCCCGGACAGAGGCCGTGAAAAACTGTTTTTT	CASSPDRGREKLFF
TRBJ1-3	.	.	TRBV5-1	TGCGCCAGCAGCTTGACCGGGAGGTCTGGAAACACCATATATTTT	CASSLTGRSGNTIYF
TRBJ2-7	.	TRBD2	TRBV5-4	TGTGCCAGCAGCGCCCTGCTAGCGGGAGCTTCTATCGGGGGCTACGAGCAGTACTTC	CASSALLAGASIGGYEQYF
TRBJ2-2	few	TRBD2	TRBV6-4	TGTGCCAGCAGTGACTCAGGGCTAGCGGGAGGTCACACCGGGGAGCTGTTTTTT	CASSDSGLAGGHTGELFF
TRBJ2-6	.	.	TRBV25-1	TGTGCCAGCAGTGAAAGGGGGGGGATAAGCTCTGGGGCCAACGTCCTGACTTTC	CASSERGGISSGANVLTF
TRBJ2-7	.	.	TRBV11-3	TGTGCCAGCAGCAAGGGGGGGCGTGAGCAGTACTTC	CASSKGGREQYF
TRBJ2-1	many	TRBD2	TRBV14	TGTGCCAGCAGCCAAGAGAGGCAGCGGGAGGGCTACGAGCGGGAGTCTTATGAGCAGTTCTTC	CASSQERQREGYERESYEQFF
TRBJ2-3	few	.	TRBV19	TGTGCCAGTAGTATAGACTACACAGATACGCAGTATTTT	CASSIDYTDTQYF
TRBJ2-5	.	.	TRBV18	TGTGCCAGCTCACCACCTATGAAAGAGACCCAGTACTTC	CASSPPMKETQYF
TRBJ2-7	.	TRBD2	TRBV11-2	TGTGCCAGCAGAGATAGCGGGAGGGCCCACTACGAGCAGTACTTC	CASRDSGRAHYEQYF
TRBJ2-1	.	.	TRBV11-2	TGTGCCAGCACCCCTCTGGGTCTTGGCTACAATGAGCAGTTCTTC	CASTPLGLGYNEQFF
TRBJ1-5	.	.	TRBV30	TGTGCCTGGAGTGATATAGGGAGCAATCAGCCCCAGCATTTT	CAWSDIGSNQPQHF
TRBJ1-3	.	TRBD1	TRBV9	TGTGCCAGCAGCCCCAGGACAGGATTAAGTTGGTCTGGAAACACCATATATTTT	CASSPRTGLSWSGNTIYF
TRBJ1-6	.	TRBD1	TRBV2	TGTGCCAGCAACCGCCAGGGGGCGGGAAATTCACCCCTCCACTTT	CASNRQGAGNSPLHF
TRBJ1-4	.	TRBD1	TRBV15	TGTGCCACCAGCAGATTACAGGGGGATGTTGAAAAACTGTTTTTT	CATSRLQGDVEKLFF
TRBJ2-7	once	.	TRBV6-6	TGTGCCAGCAGTTACTCAGGAGGGTCAGAGGAGCAGTACTTC	CASSYSGGSEEQYF
TRBJ2-7	.	.	TRBV27	TGTGCCAGCAGTTTAACAGGGCTACGGCAGTACTTC	CASSLTGLRQYF
TRBJ2-7	.	TRBD2	TRBV11-2	TGTGCCAGCAGCTTAGATCGGGAGGCCAAGCAGTACTTC	CASSLDREAKQYF
TRBJ2-3	.	TRBD2	TRBV11-3	TGTGCCAGCAGCCGGGGACTAGCGCTTGGATCGTCCACAGATACGCAGTATTTT	CASSRGLALGSSTDTQYF
TRBJ2-1	.	.	TRBV28	TGTGCCAGCAGTTCGCCGCCTAGGTCCAATGAGCAGTTCTTC	CASSSPPRSNEQFF
TRBJ2-7	.	.	TRBV5-1	TGCGCCAGCAGCTCCCTGCAGGGTGTGTCCTACGAGCAGTACTTC	CASSSLQGVSYEQYF